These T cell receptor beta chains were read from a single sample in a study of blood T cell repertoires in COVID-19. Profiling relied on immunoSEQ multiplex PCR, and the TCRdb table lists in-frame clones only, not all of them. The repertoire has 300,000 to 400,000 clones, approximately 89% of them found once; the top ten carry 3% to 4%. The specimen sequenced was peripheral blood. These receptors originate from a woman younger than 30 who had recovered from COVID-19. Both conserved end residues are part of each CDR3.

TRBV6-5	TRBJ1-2	CASSYSRQGNGYTF
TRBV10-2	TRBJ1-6	CASSEAGERSPLHF
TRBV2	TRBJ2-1	CASSFSYALLDEQFF
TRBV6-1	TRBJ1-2	CASSGGRTGGWYGYTF
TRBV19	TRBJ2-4	CASSPSGDWGRNIQYF
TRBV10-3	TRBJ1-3	CAISLPGGTSGNTIYF
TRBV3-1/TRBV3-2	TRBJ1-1	CASSRRGQGGGLNTEAFF
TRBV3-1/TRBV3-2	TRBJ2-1	CASSQDVLAVYNEQFF
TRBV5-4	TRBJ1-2	CASGLGTAQVYGYTF
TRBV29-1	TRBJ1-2	CSVRQGASGYTF
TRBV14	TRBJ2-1	CASSQDLTGDYNEQFF
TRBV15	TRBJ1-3	CATREKGVPGNTIYF
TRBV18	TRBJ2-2	CASSPTRDRVAGELFF
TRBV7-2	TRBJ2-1	CASSYDKSNPFF
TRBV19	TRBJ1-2	CASTRTANYGYTF
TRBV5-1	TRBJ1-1	CASSPGHMNTEAFF
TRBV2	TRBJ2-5	CASSDSTGAETQYF
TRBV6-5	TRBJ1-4	CASRPDRGRGKLFF
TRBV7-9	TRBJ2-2	CASSPRRGGLTGELFF
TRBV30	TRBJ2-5	CAWSVQGAQETQYF
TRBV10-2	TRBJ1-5	CASSRGREQPQHF
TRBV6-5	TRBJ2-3	CATSIQRGADTQYF
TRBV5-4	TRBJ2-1	CASSRGTSGIYNEQFF
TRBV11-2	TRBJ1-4	CASSFRGLRGEKLFF
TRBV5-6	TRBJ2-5	CASRGRGETQYF
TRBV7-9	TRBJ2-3	CASSPFVREGTDTQYF
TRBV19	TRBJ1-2	CASSIFTGQSYGYTF
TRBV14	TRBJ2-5	CASSYQDNWETQYF
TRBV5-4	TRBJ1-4	CASSRGQTNEKLFF
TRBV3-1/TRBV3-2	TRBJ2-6	CASSQGLAGDSGANVLTF
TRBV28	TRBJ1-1	CACTGQGVTEAFF
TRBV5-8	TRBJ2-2	CASSHAAGVNTGELFF
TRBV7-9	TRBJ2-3	CASSLDLSADTQYF
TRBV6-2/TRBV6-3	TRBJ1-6	CASSYSRARRSNSPLHF
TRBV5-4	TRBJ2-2	CASSYRQGQGTGELFF
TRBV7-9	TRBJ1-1	CASSFLQGRYSDTEAFF
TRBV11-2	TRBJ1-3	CASSPTLDTIYF
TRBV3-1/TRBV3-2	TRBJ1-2	CASSRQGGYGYTF
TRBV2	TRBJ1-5	CASIAGTGSYEPQHF
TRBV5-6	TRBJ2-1	CASSLAGGNEQFF
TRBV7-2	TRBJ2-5	CASSPSFSGETQYF